This record concerns one T cell receptor beta chain sequence. Its specificity is not known. TCRdb itself ran the RT-PCR reads through MiXCR, one entry per CDR3 protein. The sample contains approximately 570,000 distinct CDR3 sequences, 7.6% of which appear only once. These data originate in a study of response to subunit inactivated influenza vaccine. Regarding the study as a whole: After each seasonal influenza vaccination, few new T cells are recruited, the authors suggested.

V lost 5 bases to trimming and J lost 2 bases; unmatched junction nucleotides: 6. The CDR3 consists of 15 residues. This TCR derives from a man aged 50 to 69 who received an inactivated influenza vaccine. The rearrangement joins TRBV12-3 or TRBV12-4 to TRBJ1-1; 9 bases are a match to TRBD1. Sequencing used PBMCs from blood, obtained around 25 months after vaccination. CDR3 DNA: TGTGCCAGCAGTACGACAGGGGGGATAAACACTGAAGCTTTCTTT. Protein: CASSTTGGINTEAFF.